This T cell receptor (beta chain) was sequenced during a study of T cells after yellow fever vaccination. Study-level results: Most clones from primary vaccination resurfaced after the booster (approximately 96% CD4, over 85% CD8). The CD4 compartment and the CD8 compartment contained a small share of clonotypes in common.

The CDR3 covers 16 residues. Trimming removed 0 bases from V and 0 bases from J, with 6 bases in between. The V gene's germline CDR1 is LGHNA and CDR2 YNFKEQ. This clonotype was counted only a few times. Its antigen remains unidentified. One entry per CDR3 protein, called by TCRdb with MiXCR from the 5' RACE reads. The table lists fewer than 400,000 distinct CDR3 sequences, about 10% of them singletons, with 2.5% to 4% in the top ten. V and J are TRBV4-2 and TRBJ2-6; D unresolved. This sample comprised CD4+ T cells sorted from PBMCs, obtained 45 days after the yellow fever booster vaccination. The TCR sequence derives from a man between 18 and 35 years old who received the YFV17D yellow fever vaccine. The CDR3 region is CASSQEGLSGANVLTF. The CDR3 DNA reads TGTGCCAGCAGCCAAGAAGGCCTCTCTGGGGCCAACGTCCTGACTTTC.